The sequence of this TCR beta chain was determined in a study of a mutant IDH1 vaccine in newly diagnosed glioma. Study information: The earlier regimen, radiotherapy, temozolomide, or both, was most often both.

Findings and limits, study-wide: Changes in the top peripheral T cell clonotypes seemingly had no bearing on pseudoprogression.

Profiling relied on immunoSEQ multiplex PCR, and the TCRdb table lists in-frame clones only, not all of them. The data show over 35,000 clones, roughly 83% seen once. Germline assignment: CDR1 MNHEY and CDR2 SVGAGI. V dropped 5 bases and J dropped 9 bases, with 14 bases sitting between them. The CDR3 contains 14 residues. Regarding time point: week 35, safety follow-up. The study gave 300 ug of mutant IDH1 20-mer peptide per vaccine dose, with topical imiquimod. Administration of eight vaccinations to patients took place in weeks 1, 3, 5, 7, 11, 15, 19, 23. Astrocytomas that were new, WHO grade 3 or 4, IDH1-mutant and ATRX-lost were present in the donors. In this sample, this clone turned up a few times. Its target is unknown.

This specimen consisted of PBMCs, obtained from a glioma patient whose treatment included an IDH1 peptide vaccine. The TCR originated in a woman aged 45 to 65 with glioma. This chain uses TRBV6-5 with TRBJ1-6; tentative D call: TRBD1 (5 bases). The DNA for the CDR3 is TGTGCCAGCAGTGAGGACATCGGGACTTCACCCCTCCACTTT. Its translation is CASSEDIGTSPLHF.